The clone carrying this T cell receptor (beta chain) was counted at least ten times. Time point specified: longitudinal time-point 1 (baseline). These data are taken from a study of neurological immune-mediated disorders. Germline V gene data show CDR1 as DFQATT and CDR2 as SNEGSKA (reference sequence). The V and J ends lost 6 bases and 1 base respectively, with 18 bases between them. This CDR3 is built from 15 residues. Synthesis of cDNA used 5'RACE (with 10-nucleotide random UMIs). TCRdb ran MiXCR on the 5' RACE reads and lists one entry per CDR3 protein. The sample records tens of thousands of distinct CDR3 sequences, roughly 10% being singletons.

V and J are TRBV20-1 and TRBJ1-1, with D possibly matching TRBD1 (6 bases). The TCR sequence derives from a male donor with HTLV-1-associated myelopathy (HAM/TSP). The sample consisted of PBMCs. The CDR3 coding sequence is TGCAGTGCCCCACCGGGGGCGGTGGCGAACACTGAAGCTTTCTTT. It translates to CSAPPGAVANTEAFF.